Shown below are 25 T cell receptor beta chains from a single sample sequenced in a study of cytotoxic CD8 clonotypes in ibrutinib-treated CLL. Method: immunoSEQ multiplex PCR; TCRdb's copy keeps in-frame clones and lacks some. The sample includes some 93,000 clones, around 73% of them seen just once. The sample consisted of PBMCs, taken after 12 months of ibrutinib treatment. The receptors shown here come from a human donor with chronic lymphocytic leukemia.

This clone appeared a few times. This chain links TRBV7-2 with TRBJ2-7; the D call may be TRBD1 or TRBD2 (6 bases each). V lost 3 bases and J 5 bases, leaving 17 bases between the germline ends. CDR1 and CDR2 (germline): SGHTA, FQGNSA. This CDR3 has 15 amino acids. CDR3 DNA sequence: TGTGCCAGCAGCTTGGGGATCGGGGGCCTGGACGAGCAGTACTTC. It translates to CASSLGIGGLDEQYF.

This clone came up once. The genes are TRBV6-4 and TRBJ2-3; TRBD2 might be the D (5 bases). Trimming stripped 6 bases from V and 6 bases from J, with 10 bases between. The CDR3 contains 12 residues. In germline, CDR1 is MRHNA, CDR2 SNTAGT. The CDR3 sequence is CASSPEGDTQYF. The DNA of the CDR3 is TGTGCCAGCAGCCCAGAGGGTGATACGCAGTATTTT.

This clone was recorded a few times. This sequence joins TRBV29-1 and TRBJ1-6, with TRBD1 identical over 7 bases. V trimming: 7 bases; J trimming: 8 bases; junction bases outside the gene matches: 8. Germline values: CDR1 SQVTM, CDR2 ANQGSEA. The CDR3 sequence is 13 residues long. The CDR3 DNA follows: TGCAGCGGCTGCAGGGGGTCGGATTCACCCCTCCACTTT. This encodes CSGCRGSDSPLHF.

The chain is built from TRBV10-3 and TRBJ1-1; D might be TRBD1 (5 bases). V shed 2 bases and J shed 6 bases, with 10 bases lying between them. CDR1 ENHRY and CDR2 SYGVKD come from the germline V gene. The length of the CDR3 is 13 residues. CDR3 protein: CAISELGGAEAFF. The CDR3 coding sequence is TGTGCCATCAGTGAGCTTGGGGGGGCTGAAGCTTTCTTT.

The chain combines TRBV30 with TRBJ2-7; 8 bases align to TRBD1. This CDR3 contains 13 residues. Per the germline V gene, CDR1 is GTSNPN and CDR2 is SVGIG (reference sequence). J gave up 9 bases and V 3 bases, and 10 bases lay outside the gene matches. The CDR3 reads CAWRPRQGYGQYF. Written as DNA, the CDR3 is TGTGCCTGGAGGCCTCGACAGGGGTATGGGCAGTACTTC. The full variable domain, completed using reference TRBV30 and TRBJ2-7, is SQTIHQWPATLVQPVGSPLSLECTVEGTSNPNLYWYRQAAGRGLQLLFYSVGIGQISSEVPQNLSASRPQDRQFILSSKKLLLSDSGFYLCAWRPRQGYGQYFGPGTRLTVT.

This clone has only one observation. The CDR3 nucleotides are TGCGCCAGCAGTGAGGCCAGGAGCTCTGGGGCCAACGTCCTGACTTTC. It yields the protein CASSEARSSGANVLTF. V usage is TRBV10-2 and J usage is TRBJ2-6; D gene ambiguous. The CDR3 contains 16 residues. Trimming removed 2 bases from V and 0 bases from J, with 8 bases in between. Looked up from germline, CDR1 is WSHSY and CDR2 is SAAADI.

The J gene is TRBJ1-1, the V gene TRBV15; tentative D call: TRBD1 (5 bases). The germline V and J ends were trimmed by 2 bases and 1 base, with 11 bases remaining between them. The length of the CDR3 is 15 residues. Germline CDR1 is LNHNV and CDR2 is YYDKDF (reference sequence). The CDR3 sequence is CATSRKRGGNTEAFF. The CDR3 DNA is TGTGCCACCAGCAGAAAAAGGGGAGGGAACACTGAAGCTTTCTTT.

The chain links TRBV7-3 to TRBJ2-2, with a tentative D call TRBD2 (5 bases). The germline gives CDR1 SGHTA, CDR2 FQGTGA. Deletions cut 7 bases from V and 0 bases from J, with 15 bases between. There are 16 residues in the CDR3. The CDR3 nucleotides read TGTGCCAGCACCCAGAGCGGCGGGTCGAACACCGGGGAGCTGTTTTTT. Translating it yields CASTQSGGSNTGELFF. Based on the CDR3 plus reference TRBV7-3 and TRBJ2-2, the full variable domain is GAGVSQTPSNKVTEKGKYVELRCDPISGHTALYWYRQSLGQGPEFLIYFQGTGAADDSGLPNDRFFAVRPEGSVSTLKIQRTERGDSAVYLCASTQSGGSNTGELFFGEGSRLTVL.

The genes are TRBV5-1 and TRBJ2-3; D is perhaps TRBD2 (6 bases). The CDR3 spans 16 residues. Germline CDR1 and CDR2: SGHRS and YFSETQ. V was clipped by 0 bases and J by 0 bases, with 11 bases between them. The CDR3 sequence: CASSLGDLASTDTQYF. CDR3 in DNA: TGCGCCAGCAGCTTGGGGGACTTAGCGAGCACAGATACGCAGTATTTT. Using reference TRBV5-1 and TRBJ2-3 for the parts outside the CDR3, the full variable domain is KAGVTQTPRYLIKTRGQQVTLSCSPISGHRSVSWYQQTPGQGLQFLFEYFSETQRNKGNFPGRFSGRQFSNSRSEMNVSTLELGDSALYLCASSLGDLASTDTQYFGPGTRLTVL.

The chain carries TRBV5-1 and TRBJ1-4; a weak D match, TRBD1 (5 bases). The V end was cut by 7 bases, the J end by 0 bases, with 7 bases between. The CDR3 contains 13 residues. Germline V gene data show CDR1 as SGHRS and CDR2 as YFSETQ. The CDR3 DNA reads as TGCGCCAGCCGGGGCTCAACTAATGAAAAACTGTTTTTT. This translates into CASRGSTNEKLFF.

This clone came up a few times. V and J are TRBV5-1 and TRBJ1-6; 7 positions match TRBD1. The CDR3 runs to 14 residues. With 4 bases clipped from V and 8 bases from J, the junction kept 6 bases outside the gene matches. CDR1 is SGHRS and CDR2 is YFSETQ in the germline V gene. CDR3 coding DNA: TGCGCCAGCAGCCCGGGACAGATGGATTCACCCCTCCACTTT. Amino acids: CASSPGQMDSPLHF.

V is TRBV2 and J is TRBJ2-7; TRBD2 agrees at 15 bases. V shed 6 bases and J 2 bases; nucleotides not matched to a gene: 2. This CDR3 is built from 15 residues. Germline V CDR1 and CDR2: SNHLY, FYNNEI. The CDR3 DNA follows: TGTGCCAGCAGCCGGACTAGCGGGGGGGCCTACGAGCAGTACTTC. As protein: CASSRTSGGAYEQYF.

V usage is TRBV5-1 and J usage is TRBJ2-3; weak D call: TRBD2 (5 bases). Germline CDR1 reads SGHRS; CDR2 reads YFSETQ. The CDR3 contains 14 residues. The V gene lost 4 bases and the J gene lost 7 bases, with 16 bases spanning the gap. CDR3 sequence reads: CASSTRTGIYTQYF. The CDR3, as DNA: TGCGCCAGCAGCACAAGGACCGGGATATATACGCAGTATTTT.

The chain recombines TRBV10-2 with TRBJ2-3; D unresolved. V dropped 0 bases and J dropped 2 bases, with 12 bases sitting between them. Germline V gene sequence: CDR1 WSHSY, CDR2 SAAADI. This CDR3 has 16 residues. Written as DNA, the CDR3 is TGCGCCAGCAGTGAGTCGACCCCTAGAGACACAGATACGCAGTATTTT. Protein sequence: CASSESTPRDTDTQYF.

The chain carries TRBV2 and TRBJ1-2, with 7 nucleotides matching TRBD1. Trimming cost V 7 bases and J 7 bases; bases outside gene matches: 9. The germline V gene encodes CDR1 SNHLY and CDR2 FYNNEI. The CDR3 is made up of 13 amino acids. CDR3 sequence reads: CASMRGQSRGYTF. As DNA, the CDR3 is TGTGCCAGCATGAGGGGGCAGTCCCGTGGCTACACCTTC.

This rearrangement joins TRBV14 to TRBJ2-1, with 11 positions matching TRBD1. V gave up 8 bases and J gave up 6 bases; unmatched junction bases: 9. The CDR3 is 15 amino acids. The germline gives CDR1 SGHDN, CDR2 FVKESK. The CDR3 nucleotides read TGTGCCAGCGGGGACAGGACAGGGGGCTCCAATGAGCAGTTCTTC. Translating it yields CASGDRTGGSNEQFF.

This chain links TRBV5-1 with TRBJ2-7, with D perhaps TRBD2 (5 bases). CDR1 is SGHRS and CDR2 is YFSETQ in the germline V gene. The V end was cut by 2 bases, the J end by 0 bases, with 15 bases between. This CDR3 region has 16 residues. The DNA of the CDR3 is TGCGCCAGCAGCTTCATTGGACTCACCGGCTCCTACGAGCAGTACTTC. The encoded protein is CASSFIGLTGSYEQYF. Combining the CDR3 with reference TRBV5-1 and TRBJ2-7 gives the whole variable domain KAGVTQTPRYLIKTRGQQVTLSCSPISGHRSVSWYQQTPGQGLQFLFEYFSETQRNKGNFPGRFSGRQFSNSRSEMNVSTLELGDSALYLCASSFIGLTGSYEQYFGPGTRLTVT.

V is TRBV2 and J is TRBJ2-3; weak D call: TRBD2 (5 bases). Deletions cut 4 bases from V and 1 base from J, with 9 bases between. Germline values: CDR1 SNHLY, CDR2 FYNNEI. CDR3 length: 14 amino acids. The CDR3 protein is CASSVLGGTDTQYF. Written as DNA, the CDR3 is TGTGCCAGCAGTGTCCTGGGAGGCACAGATACGCAGTATTTT.

The chain joins TRBV7-9 to TRBJ1-1, with 9 nucleotides matching TRBD1. The CDR3 spans 15 residues. After removal of 4 bases from V and 1 base from J, the junction contained 4 bases not matched to a gene. Germline V CDR1 and CDR2: SEHNR, FQNEAQ (reference sequence). The CDR3 DNA reads as TGTGCCAGCAGCTCCAGGACAGGGGAGAACACTGAAGCTTTCTTT. Protein product: CASSSRTGENTEAFF.

This rearrangement joins TRBV19 to TRBJ2-7, with TRBD2 matching over 7 bases. The germline CDR1 and CDR2 sequences are LNHDA and SQIVND (reference sequence). CDR3 length equals 15 residues. V lost 4 bases and J lost 0; bases outside the gene matches: 6. CDR3 in DNA: TGTGCCAGTAGTAAGGCGGGGGAAAGCTCCTACGAGCAGTACTTC. Its protein is CASSKAGESSYEQYF.

The chain is built from TRBV21-1 and TRBJ1-6. TRBV21-1 is flagged as a pseudogene. The CDR3 consists of 17 residues. The CDR3 is CASSKGRPGRTNSPLHF. CDR3 nucleotides: TGTGCCAGCAGCAAAGGTCGCCCAGGGAGGACAAATTCACCCCTCCACTTT.

This sequence joins TRBV28 and TRBJ2-1; 8 nucleotides agree with TRBD1. CDR3 size: 15 residues. J gave up 5 bases and V 2 bases, and 5 bases lay outside the gene matches. Germline V CDR1 and CDR2: MDHEN, SYDVKM. CDR3 sequence (DNA): TGTGCCAGCAGTTTACAGGGGGCGAAGGACAATGAGCAGTTCTTC. Protein product: CASSLQGAKDNEQFF.

The chain carries TRBV19 and TRBJ1-1; D is unclear. Germline lookup yields CDR1 LNHDA and CDR2 SQIVND (reference sequence). Trimming stripped 3 bases from V and 3 bases from J, with 11 bases between. The CDR3 consists of 14 residues. The CDR3 here is CASSISESHTEAFF. The CDR3 DNA sequence: TGTGCCAGTAGTATCTCGGAGTCGCACACTGAAGCTTTCTTT.

The chain joins TRBV19 to TRBJ2-7; D gene uncertain. The CDR3 has 13 amino acids. Trimming shortened V by 3 bases and J by 1 base, and 7 bases separated the two germline ends. The germline gives CDR1 LNHDA, CDR2 SQIVND (reference sequence). The CDR3 loop reads CASSIAQSYEQYF. DNA of the CDR3: TGTGCCAGTAGTATTGCACAGTCCTACGAGCAGTACTTC.

The genes are TRBV28 and TRBJ2-5; 8 bases map to TRBD1. The CDR3 totals 15 residues. V trimming: 1 base; J trimming: 5 bases; junction bases outside the gene matches: 6. Germline V gene sequence: CDR1 MDHEN, CDR2 SYDVKM. The CDR3 DNA is TGTGCCAGCAGTTTATCACGGACAGGGAAGGAGACCCAGTACTTC. Its translation is CASSLSRTGKETQYF.